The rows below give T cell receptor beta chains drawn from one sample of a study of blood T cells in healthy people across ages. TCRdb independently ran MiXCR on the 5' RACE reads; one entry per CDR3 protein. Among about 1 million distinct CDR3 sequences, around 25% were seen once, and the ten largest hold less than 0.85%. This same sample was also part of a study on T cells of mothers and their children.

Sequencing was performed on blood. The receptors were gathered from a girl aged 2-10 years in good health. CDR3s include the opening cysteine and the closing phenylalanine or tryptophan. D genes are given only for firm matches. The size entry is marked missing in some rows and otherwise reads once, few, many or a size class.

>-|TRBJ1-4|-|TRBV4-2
CASSQPGLQNEKLFF
TGTGCCAGCAGCCAACCGGGTCTCCAAAATGAAAAACTGTTTTTT
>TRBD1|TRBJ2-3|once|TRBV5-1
CASYRDSYTDTQYF
TGCGCCAGTTACCGGGACAGCTACACAGATACGCAGTATTTT
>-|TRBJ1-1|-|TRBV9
CASSVAWSLNTEAFF
TGTGCCAGCAGCGTAGCTTGGTCCCTGAACACTGAAGCTTTCTTT
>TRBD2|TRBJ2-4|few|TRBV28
CASSPPIRRLTSLLTKNIQYF
TGTGCTAGCAGCCCTCCTATTAGGCGATTGACTAGCTTGTTAACCAAAAACATTCAGTACTTC
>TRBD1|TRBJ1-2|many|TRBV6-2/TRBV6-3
CASSVRTGDGYTF
TGTGCCAGCAGTGTAAGGACAGGGGACGGCTACACCTTC
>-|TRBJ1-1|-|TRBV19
CASSSPPGYTFTEAFF
TGTGCCAGTAGTAGCCCCCCTGGATACACCTTCACTGAAGCTTTCTTT
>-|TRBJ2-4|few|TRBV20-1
CSARSPAKNIQYF
TGCAGTGCTAGAAGTCCAGCCAAAAACATTCAGTACTTC
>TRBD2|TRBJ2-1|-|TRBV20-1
CSARDTSGGDGF
TGCAGTGCTAGAGATACTAGCGGGGGAGATGGCTTC
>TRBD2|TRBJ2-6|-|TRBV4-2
CASSNSGRDANVLTF
TGTGCCAGCAGCAATAGCGGGAGGGACGCCAACGTCCTGACTTTC
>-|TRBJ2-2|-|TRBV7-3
CASSLIRTGELFF
TGTGCCAGCAGCTTAATACGGACCGGGGAGCTGTTTTTT
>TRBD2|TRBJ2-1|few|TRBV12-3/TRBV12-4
CASSPDRARGLRNEQFF
TGTGCCAGCAGTCCTGACCGGGCGAGGGGACTACGCAATGAGCAGTTCTTC
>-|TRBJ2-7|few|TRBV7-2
CASSLRTPAFSYEQYF
TGTGCCAGCAGCTTAAGGACCCCCGCCTTCTCCTACGAGCAGTACTTC
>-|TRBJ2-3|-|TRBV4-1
CASNRAEGTDTQYF
TGCGCCAGCAACAGGGCGGAGGGGACAGATACGCAGTATTTT
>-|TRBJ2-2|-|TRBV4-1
CASSQGGGLGELFF
TGCGCCAGCAGCCAAGGAGGAGGGCTCGGGGAGCTGTTTTTT
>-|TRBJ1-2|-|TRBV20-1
CSARDEVWGKHNYGYTF
TGCAGTGCTAGAGATGAGGTGTGGGGGAAGCACAACTATGGCTACACCTTC
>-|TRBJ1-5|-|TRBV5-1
CASSLRIPVPNQPQHF
TGCGCCAGCAGCTTGCGGATTCCTGTGCCCAATCAGCCCCAGCATTTT
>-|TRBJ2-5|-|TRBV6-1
CASTMASQETQYF
TGTGCCAGCACTATGGCGTCACAAGAGACCCAGTACTTC
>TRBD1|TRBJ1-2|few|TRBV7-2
CASSLGTGNLYYGYTF
TGTGCCAGCAGCTTAGGGACAGGGAACCTTTACTATGGCTACACCTTC
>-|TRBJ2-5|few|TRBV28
CASSLPGDQSEETQYF
TGTGCCAGCAGTTTACCCGGGGACCAATCTGAAGAGACCCAGTACTTC
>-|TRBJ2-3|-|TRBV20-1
CSASPQGDTDTQYF
TGCAGTGCTAGCCCCCAAGGGGATACAGATACGCAGTATTTT
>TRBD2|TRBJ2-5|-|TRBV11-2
CASSLAASGVKETQYF
TGTGCCAGCAGCTTAGCGGCTAGCGGGGTCAAAGAGACCCAGTACTTC
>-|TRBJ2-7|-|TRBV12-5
CASGFGGDGDYEQYF
TGTGCTAGTGGTTTCGGAGGAGATGGGGACTACGAGCAGTACTTC
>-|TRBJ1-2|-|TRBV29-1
CSVVVSGYSGYTF
TGCAGCGTTGTCGTCTCCGGGTACTCCGGCTACACCTTC
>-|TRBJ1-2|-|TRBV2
CASSERGLNYGYTF
TGTGCCAGCAGTGAGAGGGGACTCAACTATGGCTACACCTTC
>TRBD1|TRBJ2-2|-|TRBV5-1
CASSLRQGETGELFF
TGCGCCAGCAGCTTACGACAGGGAGAGACCGGGGAGCTGTTTTTT
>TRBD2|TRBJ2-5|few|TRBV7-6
CASSLAASGGAVIRETQYF
TGTGCCAGCAGCTTAGCTGCTAGCGGGGGGGCCGTTATTCGAGAGACCCAGTACTTC
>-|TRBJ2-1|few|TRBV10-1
CASSPIGPLGEQFF
TGCGCCAGCAGTCCGATCGGGCCCCTAGGTGAGCAGTTCTTC
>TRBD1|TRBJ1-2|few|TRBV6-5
CASSYFGQGYGYTF
TGTGCCAGCAGTTACTTCGGACAGGGCTATGGCTACACCTTC
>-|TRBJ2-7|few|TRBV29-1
CSAYTGESYEQYF
TGCAGCGCTTATACCGGAGAATCCTACGAGCAGTACTTC
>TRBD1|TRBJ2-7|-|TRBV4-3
CASSQEAQGENYEQYF
TGCGCCAGCAGCCAAGAGGCACAGGGGGAAAACTACGAGCAGTACTTC
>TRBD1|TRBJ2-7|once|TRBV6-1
CASAGTGTYEQYF
TGTGCCAGTGCCGGGACAGGAACCTACGAGCAGTACTTC
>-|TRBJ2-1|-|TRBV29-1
CSVEDLAPAEQFF
TGCAGCGTTGAAGATCTGGCCCCGGCAGAGCAGTTCTTC
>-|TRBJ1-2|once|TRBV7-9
CASTGMSLIYGYTF
TGTGCCAGCACCGGGATGTCCCTAATCTATGGCTACACCTTC
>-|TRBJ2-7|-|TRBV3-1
CASSQDRGPYEQYF
TGTGCCAGCAGCCAAGACCGCGGGCCCTACGAGCAGTACTTC
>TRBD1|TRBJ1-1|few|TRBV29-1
CSFYEQGFVAFF
TGCAGCTTTTACGAACAGGGGTTTGTGGCTTTCTTT
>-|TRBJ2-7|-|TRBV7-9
CASSTTSGLTGELSYEQYF
TGTGCCAGCAGCACGACTAGCGGCCTGACAGGGGAGCTCTCCTACGAGCAGTACTTC
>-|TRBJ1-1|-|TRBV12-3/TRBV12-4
CASSPRKSMNTEAFF
TGTGCCAGCAGTCCCAGGAAGAGTATGAACACTGAAGCTTTCTTT
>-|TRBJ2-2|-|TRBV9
CASRSGRQNTGELFF
TGTGCCAGCAGGTCAGGGAGGCAGAACACCGGGGAGCTGTTTTTT
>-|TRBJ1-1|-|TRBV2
CASSEARRQLPDNTEAFF
TGTGCCAGCAGTGAAGCGCGACGGCAGCTCCCGGATAACACTGAAGCTTTCTTT
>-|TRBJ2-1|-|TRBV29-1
CSVEATNEQFF
TGCAGCGTTGAGGCGACAAATGAGCAGTTCTTC
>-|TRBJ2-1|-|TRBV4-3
CASSPWSRGTLYNEQFF
TGCGCCAGCAGCCCTTGGTCCCGCGGGACACTCTACAATGAGCAGTTCTTC
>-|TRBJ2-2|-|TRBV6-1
CASSEGVPTGELFF
TGTGCCAGCAGTGAAGGGGTACCTACCGGGGAGCTGTTTTTT